The TCR beta chain described here comes from a study of blood T cell repertoires in COVID-19. Looking at the study overall: Collection of acute and convalescent COVID-19 samples took place in the United States, Italy and Spain. PBMCs, B-cell-depleted T cells, or T cells provided the cDNA or gDNA that made up the material.

Original methodology: Estimation of nucleated cell counts relied on the amplification of reference gene primers. Only in-frame clones appear in the TCRdb table, and some are missing; sequencing was by immunoSEQ multiplex PCR. Clonal size and the V and J genes are those of that table, whereas D and trimming came from the DNA. The sample yields under 150,000 clones, about four fifths seen once. Between the trimmed V and J ends, which lost 4 bases and 1 base, there was a span of 16 bases. This CDR3 region has 16 residues. Per the germline V gene, CDR1 is MGHRA and CDR2 is YSYEKL. The chain has TRBV4-1 and TRBJ1-1, with D tentatively TRBD1 (6 bases). Sequenced sample: peripheral blood. The source of this sequence is a woman aged 80 or over with acute or convalescent COVID-19. CDR3 coding DNA: TGCGCCAGCAGCCCGATCAGTAGGGGGAAGAACACTGAAGCTTTCTTT. Translation: CASSPISRGKNTEAFF.